Listed below are T cell receptor beta chains from one sample, sequenced in a study of identical twins. Via MiXCR, TCRdb re-called the 5' RACE reads, giving one row per CDR3 protein. Among roughly 570,000 distinct CDR3 sequences listed, roughly 9.5% were seen once. These data were also reused for a study on yellow fever vaccine responses in identical twins.

Specimen: PBMCs. The origin of the receptors is a woman aged 18-30 years in good health. The conserved cysteine and the conserved F or W are not part of the CDR3 here. Fields, in order: V gene, J gene, CDR3 protein.

TRBV4-3	TRBJ2-2	ASSQRPAGNTGELF
TRBV6-2/TRBV6-3	TRBJ2-7	ASSYPKTGSGAYEQY
TRBV20-1	TRBJ2-5	SARGGTSRGRAETQY
TRBV3-1	TRBJ2-7	ASSQDEGLEQY
TRBV10-3	TRBJ2-2	AISGRSSGTHYVTGELF
TRBV5-4	TRBJ2-7	ASSPLGGYEQY
TRBV5-1	TRBJ2-1	ASRRWGSAGGNEQF
TRBV3-1	TRBJ1-2	ASSQGGGYT
TRBV7-8	TRBJ2-7	ASSLEGTGAAYEQY
TRBV6-2/TRBV6-3	TRBJ2-5	ASRTSGGETQY
TRBV11-3	TRBJ2-2	ASSSSSQTNTGELF
TRBV4-1	TRBJ2-4	ASSQDDFSAVAKNIQY
TRBV10-3	TRBJ1-1	AISDFPGRDLNTEAF
TRBV3-1	TRBJ2-1	ASRGRRDNEQF
TRBV25-1	TRBJ1-4	ASSEAGTGGGKLF
TRBV5-1	TRBJ2-1	ASTREERAPSGEQF
TRBV5-1	TRBJ2-2	ASSLVSGAGTGELF
TRBV6-6	TRBJ2-7	ASSYSLYEQY
TRBV7-6	TRBJ2-1	ASSLYTSGDEQF
TRBV20-1	TRBJ2-1	SARRPGGPMNEQF
TRBV7-9	TRBJ1-1	ASSLASGGTEAF
TRBV6-1	TRBJ2-5	ASSGRVRQETQY
TRBV5-6	TRBJ2-1	ASRGIEHEQF
TRBV6-2/TRBV6-3	TRBJ2-1	ASSSQVSYNEQF
TRBV21-1	TRBJ2-1	ASSTPVGFCGDYNEQF
TRBV7-2	TRBJ2-3	ASSPLSSTDTQY
TRBV19	TRBJ2-3	ARLVSGGSTDTQY
TRBV6-5	TRBJ2-3	ASSLKPGQGGTQY
TRBV7-8	TRBJ2-1	ASSLGPGTNEQF
TRBV5-4	TRBJ2-1	ASSPTADSYNEQF
TRBV25-1	TRBJ2-7	ASSPSRTVSSYEQY
TRBV6-2/TRBV6-3	TRBJ2-7	ASSYQGPYEQY
TRBV4-2	TRBJ2-1	ASSQDVAGFYNEQF
TRBV5-1	TRBJ2-3	ASVSDPSTDTQY
TRBV9	TRBJ2-1	ASSVESGYNEQF
TRBV7-2	TRBJ2-3	ASSLIGGGNTDTQY
TRBV20-1	TRBJ2-3	SAKSGQGLGDTQY
TRBV27	TRBJ1-6	ASSSRTGLNSPLH
TRBV6-2/TRBV6-3	TRBJ1-1	ASSRSDENTEAF